A single sample is the source of the 23 T cell receptor beta chains below, sequenced in a study of yellow fever vaccine responses in identical twins. A single record per CDR3 protein comes from TCRdb applying MiXCR to the RT-PCR reads. The sample has about 3,900 distinct CDR3 sequences, 73% seen once. The sample consisted of T cells from blood (PBMCs), unsorted or a sorted subset (not recorded which), taken before or after yellow fever vaccination (not recorded which). The receptors stem from a woman aged 18-29 years who received the yellow fever vaccine.

This rearrangement joins TRBV4-3 to TRBJ2-7; no clear D. The germline V and J ends were trimmed by 2 bases and 0 bases, with 8 bases remaining between them. The CDR3 is made up of 14 amino acids. The germline V gene encodes CDR1 LGHNA and CDR2 YSLEER. CDR3 nucleotide sequence: TGCGCCAGCAGCCAAAGCCGGAGCTCCTACGAGCAGTACTTC. This gives the protein CASSQSRSSYEQYF.

V usage is TRBV15 and J usage is TRBJ2-7; D not resolved. Trimming removed 5 bases at V and 0 bases at J, with 8 bases between. Germline V gives CDR1 LNHNV, CDR2 YYDKDF (reference sequence). This CDR3 comprises 13 residues. The CDR3: CATSASHSYEQYF. DNA for the CDR3: TGTGCCACCAGCGCGTCACACTCCTACGAGCAGTACTTC.

The V and J genes are TRBV6-5 and TRBJ2-2; D possibly corresponds to TRBD2 (7 bases). This CDR3 region has 16 residues. Trimming took off 2 bases at V and 5 bases at J, with 15 bases between the two ends. CDR1 MNHEY and CDR2 SVGAGI come from the germline V gene. The CDR3: CASSYGGGHGTGELFF. The DNA of the CDR3 is TGTGCCAGCAGTTACGGGGGGGGACATGGGACCGGGGAGCTGTTTTTT.

Only one count was recorded for this clonotype. This sequence joins TRBV11-1 and TRBJ2-3; D gene unclear. Germline loops: CDR1 SGHAT, CDR2 FQDESV (reference sequence). The CDR3 loop spans 13 amino acids. Trimming left V 3 bases short and J 3 bases short, with 7 bases between. This chain's CDR3 is CASSFVPTDTQYF. As DNA, the CDR3 is TGTGCCAGCAGCTTCGTGCCGACAGATACGCAGTATTTT.

The chain recombines TRBV4-3 with TRBJ2-5; the match to TRBD1 covers 7 bases. In germline, CDR1 is LGHNA, CDR2 YSLEER. The CDR3 totals 15 residues. Trimming at V came to 0 bases and at J to 2 bases, leaving 3 bases not matched to a gene. The chain's CDR3 is CASSQDIQGQETQYF. The CDR3 nucleotides read TGCGCCAGCAGCCAAGATATACAGGGGCAAGAGACCCAGTACTTC.

The rearrangement joins TRBV10-1 to TRBJ2-1; 7 positions match TRBD2. V was clipped by 2 bases and J by 1 base; unmatched bases: 8. The germline CDR1 and CDR2 sequences are WNHNN and SYGVQD (reference sequence). The CDR3 has 17 residues. Written as DNA, the CDR3 is TGCGCCAGCAGTGAGGTACCCGGGGAGGGGTCCTACAATGAGCAGTTCTTC. It translates to CASSEVPGEGSYNEQFF.

The gene calls are TRBV7-9 and TRBJ2-7, with a weak D call TRBD2 (6 bases). This CDR3 has 13 amino acids. CDR1 is SEHNR and CDR2 is FQNEAQ in the germline V gene (reference sequence). Trimming took off 2 bases at V and 1 base at J, with 6 bases between the two ends. The CDR3 nucleotides are TGTGCCAGCAGCTTACGGGAGTCCTACGAGCAGTACTTC. Residues: CASSLRESYEQYF.

This clonotype was observed a few times. V and J are TRBV29-1 and TRBJ1-1; D not resolved. Germline lookup yields CDR1 SQVTM and CDR2 ANQGSEA. The CDR3 loop spans 13 amino acids. Deletions cut 6 bases from V and 3 bases from J, with 14 bases between. The CDR3 is CSVLRSRYTEAFF. CDR3 sequence (DNA): TGCAGCGTCCTGAGGAGCAGGTACACTGAAGCTTTCTTT.

The chain has TRBV7-6 and TRBJ2-1; maybe TRBD2 (6 bases). Trimming pared 0 bases from V and 8 bases from J, leaving 14 bases between. The germline V gene has CDR1 SGHVS and CDR2 FNYEAQ. This CDR3 is 15 amino acids long. The CDR3 here is CASSLAYLREDEQFF. For the CDR3, the DNA is TGTGCCAGCAGCTTAGCTTACCTGAGGGAGGATGAGCAGTTCTTC.

The chain uses TRBV28 and TRBJ2-7; D remains unclear. This CDR3 comprises 13 residues. V lost 6 bases and J 2 bases, leaving 11 bases between the germline ends. The germline gives CDR1 MDHEN, CDR2 SYDVKM. The CDR3 coding sequence is TGTGCCAGCAGCCACCGCTGGACCTACGAGCAGTACTTC. Encoded protein: CASSHRWTYEQYF.

The chain carries TRBV4-3 and TRBJ1-1; D perhaps matches TRBD1 (5 bases). This CDR3 has 15 residues. From germline, CDR1 is LGHNA and CDR2 YSLEER. Trimming cost V 0 bases and J 5 bases, with 13 bases left between them. Here the CDR3 DNA reads TGCGCCAGCAGCCAAGATCGGGGGGGAGGTACTGAAGCTTTCTTT. Amino acids: CASSQDRGGGTEAFF.

Here the CDR3 reads CASSLGSGFDYGYTF. CDR3 DNA: TGTGCCAGCAGCTTAGGTTCGGGATTCGACTATGGCTACACCTTC. The chain joins TRBV11-3 to TRBJ1-2; no reliable D call. Looked up from germline, CDR1 is SGHNT and CDR2 is YENEEA. The CDR3 has 15 amino acids. V dropped 1 base and J dropped 3 bases, with 12 bases sitting between them.

The gene calls are TRBV4-1 and TRBJ1-1; TRBD1 might be the D (5 bases). In germline, CDR1 is MGHRA, CDR2 YSYEKL. V dropped 4 bases and J dropped 4 bases, with 13 bases sitting between them. The CDR3 length is 14 residues. The chain's CDR3 is CASSPLWGSTEAFF. The CDR3 nucleotides are TGCGCCAGCAGCCCCCTGTGGGGGAGCACTGAAGCTTTCTTT.

The chain uses TRBV11-1 and TRBJ2-7, with TRBD2 matching 14 bases. J lost 2 bases, V lost 2 bases, and 11 bases had no gene match. The CDR3 sequence is 19 residues long. CDR1 is SGHAT, CDR2 FQDESV, per germline (reference sequence). CDR3 protein: CASSLQAGLAGDPTYEQYF. In nucleotides, the CDR3 is TGTGCCAGCAGCTTACAGGCGGGACTAGCGGGGGACCCAACCTACGAGCAGTACTTC.

This clonotype was observed a few times. The rearrangement links TRBV15 to TRBJ2-3; TRBD2 might be the D (6 bases). V was cut by 3 bases and J by 3 bases, with 13 bases left in between. CDR1 LNHNV and CDR2 YYDKDF come from the germline V gene (reference sequence). There are 15 residues in the CDR3. The DNA for the CDR3 is TGTGCCACCAGCAGGGGTAGCGGAGCAACAGATACGCAGTATTTT. Translation gives CATSRGSGATDTQYF.

The chain recombines TRBV4-1 with TRBJ1-2; 11 nucleotides align to TRBD1. CDR1 MGHRA and CDR2 YSYEKL come from the germline V gene. Trimming at V came to 5 bases and at J to 7 bases, leaving 6 bases not matched to a gene. This CDR3 contains 14 residues. The CDR3 DNA reads TGCGCCAGCAGCGACCGGACAGGGGGCAGTGGCTACACCTTC. This gives the protein CASSDRTGGSGYTF.

The chain uses TRBV6-2 or TRBV6-3 and TRBJ2-1, with a possible D match to TRBD1 (5 bases). Germline CDR1 is MNHEY and CDR2 is SVGEGT. The CDR3 spans 20 residues. V was trimmed by 0 bases and J by 0 bases, leaving 21 bases between them. CDR3: CASSYSKDIPTLSSYNEQFF. In DNA, the CDR3 is TGTGCCAGCAGTTACTCGAAGGACATACCGACCCTCAGCTCCTACAATGAGCAGTTCTTC.

This clonotype showed up just once. CDR3: CASSIRNNEQFF. For the CDR3, the DNA is TGTGCCAGTAGTATAAGGAACAATGAGCAGTTCTTC. The chain uses TRBV19 and TRBJ2-1, with D hard to call. Germline loops: CDR1 LNHDA, CDR2 SQIVND (reference sequence). CDR3 length: 12 residues. Trimming took off 2 bases at V and 5 bases at J, with 4 bases between the two ends.

The chain carries TRBV7-3 and TRBJ2-7; D not resolved. CDR3 size: 14 residues. CDR1 and CDR2 from the germline V gene are SGHTA and FQGTGA. V was pared by 6 bases and J by 2 bases, with 14 bases between. The CDR3 bases are TGTGCCAGCAGGTCCCTTGGTGCCGCCTACGAGCAGTACTTC. Translated: CASRSLGAAYEQYF.

The gene calls are TRBV6-1 and TRBJ2-7; TRBD2 agrees at 8 bases. Germline CDR1 and CDR2: MNHNS and SASEGT. The CDR3 covers 15 residues. J lost 4 bases, V lost 6 bases, and 11 bases had no gene match. CDR3 coding DNA: TGTGCCAGCAGCCCCCACGGGAGGGGTCGGTACGAGCAGTACTTC. It is translated as CASSPHGRGRYEQYF.

The J gene is TRBJ2-1, the V gene TRBV6-2 or TRBV6-3; D is unresolved. Germline V gene data show CDR1 as MNHEY and CDR2 as SVGEGT. CDR3 size: 15 residues. V was clipped by 4 bases and J by 2 bases, with 12 bases between them. CDR3 amino acids: CASSLYERAYNEQFF. DNA of the CDR3: TGTGCCAGCAGTTTATACGAAAGGGCCTACAATGAGCAGTTCTTC.

The rearrangement uses TRBV15 and TRBJ2-7; D is perhaps TRBD1 (6 bases). Germline CDR1 reads LNHNV; CDR2 reads YYDKDF (reference sequence). There are 15 residues in the CDR3. The germline V and J ends were trimmed by 0 bases and 0 bases, with 9 bases remaining between them. The CDR3 sequence is CATSRDAGDSYEQYF. The CDR3 nucleotides read TGTGCCACCAGCAGAGATGCAGGGGACTCCTACGAGCAGTACTTC.

V and J are TRBV29-1 and TRBJ2-7; a weak D match, TRBD2 (5 bases). CDR1 and CDR2 from the germline V gene are SQVTM and ANQGSEA. V gave up 4 bases and J gave up 1 base, with 11 bases separating them. The CDR3 sequence is 13 residues long. The CDR3 DNA follows: TGCAGCGTTGGAGGAGGTATTTCCTACGAGCAGTACTTC. It translates to CSVGGGISYEQYF.